This note documents a single TCR beta chain sequence. Its matching antigen is unknown. This entry is derived from a study of identifying expanded T cells in peripheral blood. Study-wide results and limits: Variance in clone template counts between approximately 2-week samples significantly increased with total template count across all healthy donors.

Healthy donors had no documented immune events, such as infections, while sampled. This CDR3 has 13 residues. Trimming removed 2 bases from V and 6 bases from J, with 11 bases in between. Germline CDR1 reads GTSNPN; CDR2 reads SVGIG (reference sequence). The repertoire was sequenced with immunoSEQ multiplex PCR; TCRdb's copy has only in-frame clones and lacks some. This table holds some 90,000 clones, 75% to 90% found once. The receptor was isolated from a person between 18 and 70 years old in good health. The source material was blood. The J gene is TRBJ1-5, the V gene TRBV30; a weak D match, TRBD1 (5 bases). DNA of the CDR3: TGTGCCTGGAGTCCCCAGGGCGGTCAGCCCCAGCATTTT. It is translated as CAWSPQGGQPQHF.